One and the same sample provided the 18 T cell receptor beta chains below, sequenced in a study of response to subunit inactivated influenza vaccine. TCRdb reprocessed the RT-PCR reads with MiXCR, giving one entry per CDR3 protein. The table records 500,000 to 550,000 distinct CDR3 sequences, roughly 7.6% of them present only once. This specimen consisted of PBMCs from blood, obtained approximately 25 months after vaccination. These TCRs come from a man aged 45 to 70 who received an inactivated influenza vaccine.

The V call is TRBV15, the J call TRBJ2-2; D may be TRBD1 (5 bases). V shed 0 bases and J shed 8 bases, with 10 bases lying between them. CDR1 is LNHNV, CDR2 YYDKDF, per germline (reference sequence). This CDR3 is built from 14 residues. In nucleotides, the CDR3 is TGTGCCACCAGCAGAGACCGTGGGGCTGGGGAGCTGTTTTTT. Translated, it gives CATSRDRGAGELFF.

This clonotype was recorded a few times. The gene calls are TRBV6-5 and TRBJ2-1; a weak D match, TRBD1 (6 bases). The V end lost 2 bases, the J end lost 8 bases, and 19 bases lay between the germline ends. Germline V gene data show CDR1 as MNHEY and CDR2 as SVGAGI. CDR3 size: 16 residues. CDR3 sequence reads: CASSYATYSGVDEQFF. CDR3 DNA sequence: TGTGCCAGCAGTTACGCGACGTACTCAGGGGTCGATGAGCAGTTCTTC.

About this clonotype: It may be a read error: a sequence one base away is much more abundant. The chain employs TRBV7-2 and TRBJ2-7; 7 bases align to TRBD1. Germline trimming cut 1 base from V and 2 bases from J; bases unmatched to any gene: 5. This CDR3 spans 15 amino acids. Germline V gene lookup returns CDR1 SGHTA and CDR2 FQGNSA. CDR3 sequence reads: CASSLVAQGAYEQYF. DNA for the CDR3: TGTGCCAGCAGCTTAGTGGCTCAGGGGGCCTACGAGCAGTACTTC.

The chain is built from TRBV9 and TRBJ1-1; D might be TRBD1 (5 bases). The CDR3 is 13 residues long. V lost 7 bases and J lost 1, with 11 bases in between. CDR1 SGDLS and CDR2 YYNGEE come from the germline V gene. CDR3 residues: CASSQGTNTEAFF. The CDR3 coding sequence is TGTGCCAGCTCCCAAGGGACGAACACTGAAGCTTTCTTT. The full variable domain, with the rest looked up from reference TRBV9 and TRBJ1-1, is DSGVTQTPKHLITATGQRVTLRCSPRSGDLSVYWYQQSLDQGLQFLIQYYNGEERAKGNILERFSAQQFPDLHSELNLSSLELGDSALYFCASSQGTNTEAFFGQGTRLTVV.

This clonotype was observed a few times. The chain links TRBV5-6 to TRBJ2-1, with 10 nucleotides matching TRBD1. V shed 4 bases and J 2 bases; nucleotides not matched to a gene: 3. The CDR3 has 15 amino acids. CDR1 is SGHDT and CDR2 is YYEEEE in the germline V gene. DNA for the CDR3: TGTGCCAGCAGCAAGGGACAGGGGCCCTACAATGAGCAGTTCTTC. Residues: CASSKGQGPYNEQFF.

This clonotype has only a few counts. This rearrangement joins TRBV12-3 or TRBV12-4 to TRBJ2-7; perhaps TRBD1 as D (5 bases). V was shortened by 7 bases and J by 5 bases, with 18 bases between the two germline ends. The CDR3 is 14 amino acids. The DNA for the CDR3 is TGTGCCAGCACCCCACGACAGTCAACGAACGAGCAGTACTTC. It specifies CASTPRQSTNEQYF.

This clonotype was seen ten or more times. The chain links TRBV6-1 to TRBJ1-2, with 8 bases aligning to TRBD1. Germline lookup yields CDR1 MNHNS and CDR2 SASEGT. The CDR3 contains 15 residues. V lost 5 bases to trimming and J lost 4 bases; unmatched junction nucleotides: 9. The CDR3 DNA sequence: TGTGCCAGCAGTCAACGGACAGGGCGAAGCTATGGCTACACCTTC. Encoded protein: CASSQRTGRSYGYTF.

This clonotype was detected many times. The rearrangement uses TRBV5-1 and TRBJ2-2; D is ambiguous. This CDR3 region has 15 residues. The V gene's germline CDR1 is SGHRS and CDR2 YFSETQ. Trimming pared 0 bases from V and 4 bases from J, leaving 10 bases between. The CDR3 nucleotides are TGCGCCAGCAGCTTGGTAGTGGGTAGCACCGGGGAGCTGTTTTTT. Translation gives CASSLVVGSTGELFF.

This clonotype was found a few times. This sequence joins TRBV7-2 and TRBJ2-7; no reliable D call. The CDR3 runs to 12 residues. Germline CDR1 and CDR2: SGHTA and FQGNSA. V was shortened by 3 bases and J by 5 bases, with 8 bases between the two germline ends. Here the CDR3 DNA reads TGTGCCAGCAGCTTCGAAGGGCACGAGCAGTACTTC. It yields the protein CASSFEGHEQYF.

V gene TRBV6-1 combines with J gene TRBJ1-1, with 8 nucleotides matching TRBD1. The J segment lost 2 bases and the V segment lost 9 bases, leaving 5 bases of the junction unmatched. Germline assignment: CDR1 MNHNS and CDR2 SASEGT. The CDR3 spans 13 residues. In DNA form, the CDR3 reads TGTGCCAGTTCGACAGGGGAAAACACTGAAGCTTTCTTT. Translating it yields CASSTGENTEAFF.

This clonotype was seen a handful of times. The CDR3 here is CASSGSGTLSGNTIYF. The CDR3 nucleotides are TGCGCCAGCAGCGGCTCCGGGACACTCTCTGGAAACACCATATATTTT. V gene TRBV5-1 combines with J gene TRBJ1-3; weak D call: TRBD1 (6 bases). The germline V and J ends were trimmed by 4 bases and 0 bases, with 14 bases remaining between them. The CDR3 covers 16 residues. The germline V gene encodes CDR1 SGHRS and CDR2 YFSETQ.

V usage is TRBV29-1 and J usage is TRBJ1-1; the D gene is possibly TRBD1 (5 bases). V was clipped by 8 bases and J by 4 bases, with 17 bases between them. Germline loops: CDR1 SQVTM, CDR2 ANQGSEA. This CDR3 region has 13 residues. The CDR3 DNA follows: TGCAGCTTAGGGACGCTCACGATCACTGAAGCTTTCTTT. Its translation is CSLGTLTITEAFF.

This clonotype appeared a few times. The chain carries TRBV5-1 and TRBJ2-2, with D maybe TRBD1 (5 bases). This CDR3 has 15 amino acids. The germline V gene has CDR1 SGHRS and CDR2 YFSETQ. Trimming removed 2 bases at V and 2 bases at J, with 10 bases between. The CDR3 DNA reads TGCGCCAGCAGCTTTGACAGCCCCAACACCGGGGAGCTGTTTTTT. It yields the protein CASSFDSPNTGELFF.

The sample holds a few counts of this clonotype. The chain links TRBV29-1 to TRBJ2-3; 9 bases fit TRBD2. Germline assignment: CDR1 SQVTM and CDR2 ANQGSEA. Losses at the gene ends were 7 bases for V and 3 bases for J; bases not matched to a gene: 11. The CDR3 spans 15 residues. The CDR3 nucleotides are TGCAGCGCCTGGCTAGCGGGATGGGGGACAGATACGCAGTATTTT. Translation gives CSAWLAGWGTDTQYF.

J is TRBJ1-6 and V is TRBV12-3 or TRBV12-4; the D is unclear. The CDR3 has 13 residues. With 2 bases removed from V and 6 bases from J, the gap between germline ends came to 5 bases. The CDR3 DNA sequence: TGTGCCAGCAGTTTAACCAGTAATTCACCCCTCCACTTT. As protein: CASSLTSNSPLHF.

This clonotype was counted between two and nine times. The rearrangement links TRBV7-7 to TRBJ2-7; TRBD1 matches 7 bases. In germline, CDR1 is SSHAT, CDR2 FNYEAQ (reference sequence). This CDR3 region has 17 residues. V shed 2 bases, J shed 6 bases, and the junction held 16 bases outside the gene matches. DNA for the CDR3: TGTGCCAGCAGCTTAACTGCGGCCCGAAGGGGGCGATGCGAGCAGTACTTC. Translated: CASSLTAARRGRCEQYF.

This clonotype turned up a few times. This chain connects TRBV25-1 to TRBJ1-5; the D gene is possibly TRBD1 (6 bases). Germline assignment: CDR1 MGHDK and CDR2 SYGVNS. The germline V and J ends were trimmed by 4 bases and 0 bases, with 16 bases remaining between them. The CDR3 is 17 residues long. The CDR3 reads CASSGFIGQHSNQPQHF. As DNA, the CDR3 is TGTGCCAGCAGTGGATTCATCGGACAGCATAGCAATCAGCCCCAGCATTTT.

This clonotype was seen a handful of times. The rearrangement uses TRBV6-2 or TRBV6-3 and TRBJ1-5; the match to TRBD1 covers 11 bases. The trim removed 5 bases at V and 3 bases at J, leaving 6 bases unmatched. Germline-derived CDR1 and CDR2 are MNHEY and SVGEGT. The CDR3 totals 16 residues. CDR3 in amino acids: CASSRRTGGLNQPQHF. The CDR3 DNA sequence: TGTGCCAGCAGTCGGAGGACAGGGGGCCTCAATCAGCCCCAGCATTTT.